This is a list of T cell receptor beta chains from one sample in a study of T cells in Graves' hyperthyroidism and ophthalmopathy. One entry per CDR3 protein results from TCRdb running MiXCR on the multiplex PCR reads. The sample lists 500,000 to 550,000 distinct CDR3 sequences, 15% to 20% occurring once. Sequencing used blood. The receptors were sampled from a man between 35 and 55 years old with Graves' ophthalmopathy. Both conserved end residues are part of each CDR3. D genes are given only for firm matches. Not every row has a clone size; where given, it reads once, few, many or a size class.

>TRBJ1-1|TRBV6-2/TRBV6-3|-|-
TGTGCCAGCACCTCCTATCGGGAGCGGACTGAAGCTTTCTTT
CASTSYRERTEAFF
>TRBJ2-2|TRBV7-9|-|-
TGTGCCAGCAGCTTACCAGGGCCGTACACCGGGGAGCTGTTTTTT
CASSLPGPYTGELFF
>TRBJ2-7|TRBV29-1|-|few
TGCAGCGGCGGTTCCGCCTACGAGCAGTACTTC
CSGGSAYEQYF
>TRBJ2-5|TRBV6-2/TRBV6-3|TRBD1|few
TGTGCCAGCAGTTACCCGGACAGGGACATTGGAGAGACCCAGTACTTC
CASSYPDRDIGETQYF
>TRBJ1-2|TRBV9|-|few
TGTGCCAGCAGCGTAGCTGTGCAGGGCGGAGGCTACACCTTC
CASSVAVQGGGYTF
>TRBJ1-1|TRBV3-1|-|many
TGTGCCAGCAGCACACCAGGGGCGAGCACTGAAGCTTTCTTT
CASSTPGASTEAFF
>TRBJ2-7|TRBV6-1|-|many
TGTGCCAGCAGCTCAGGGGCTGACGGCGAGCAGTACTTC
CASSSGADGEQYF
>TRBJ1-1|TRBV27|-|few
TGTGCCAGCAGTCCCAGACCCCTCAACACTGAAGCTTTCTTT
CASSPRPLNTEAFF
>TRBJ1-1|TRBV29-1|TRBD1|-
TGCAGCGGTGACAGGGGGAACACTGAAGCTTTCTTT
CSGDRGNTEAFF
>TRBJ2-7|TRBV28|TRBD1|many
TGTGCCAGCAGCCTCCCCCGGACAGGGTATGACGAGCAGTACTTC
CASSLPRTGYDEQYF
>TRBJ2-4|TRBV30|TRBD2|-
TGTGCCTGGAGAACTAGCGATTACATTCAGTACTTC
CAWRTSDYIQYF
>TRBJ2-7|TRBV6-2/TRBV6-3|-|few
TGTGCCAGCAGTTACTCACTAGTTAGCTCCTACGAGCAGTACTTC
CASSYSLVSSYEQYF
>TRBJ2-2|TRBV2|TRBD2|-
TGTGCCAGCAGACCCCATAGCGGGGGGGCCGGCGGGGAGCTGTTTTTT
CASRPHSGGAGGELFF
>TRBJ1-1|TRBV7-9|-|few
TGTGCCAATAAGGGAGCGAACACTGAAGCTTTCTTT
CANKGANTEAFF
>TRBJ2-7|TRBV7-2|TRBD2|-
TGTGCCAGCAGAAACAGCGGGAGCCCGGGTGAGCAGTACTTC
CASRNSGSPGEQYF
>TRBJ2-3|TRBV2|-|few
TGTGCCAGCAGGGACAGACTTTCCACAGATACGCAGTATTTT
CASRDRLSTDTQYF
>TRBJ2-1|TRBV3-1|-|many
TGTGCCAGCAGCCAAGTTAGGCGGGGAGGCGCCTACAATGAGCAGTTCTTC
CASSQVRRGGAYNEQFF
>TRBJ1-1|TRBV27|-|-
TGTGCCAGCAGTTACTCGGAGAGCACTGAAGCTTTCTTT
CASSYSESTEAFF
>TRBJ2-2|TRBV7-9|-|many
TGTGCCAGCAGCTTAGTCTACGGGGAGCTGTTTTTT
CASSLVYGELFF
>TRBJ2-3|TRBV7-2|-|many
TGTGCCAGCAGTAACCAGAGAGATACGCAGTATTTT
CASSNQRDTQYF
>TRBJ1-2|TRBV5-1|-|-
TGTGCCAGCAGCTTGCCCGGACGAGTAGGGGACTATGGCTACACCTTC
CASSLPGRVGDYGYTF
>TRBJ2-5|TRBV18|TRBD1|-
TGTGCCAGCTCACCACTGACAGGGGGCCCGTATGAGACCCAGTACTTC
CASSPLTGGPYETQYF
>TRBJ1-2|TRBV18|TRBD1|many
TGTGCCAGCTCACCGGACAGGGTTGGCTACACCTTC
CASSPDRVGYTF